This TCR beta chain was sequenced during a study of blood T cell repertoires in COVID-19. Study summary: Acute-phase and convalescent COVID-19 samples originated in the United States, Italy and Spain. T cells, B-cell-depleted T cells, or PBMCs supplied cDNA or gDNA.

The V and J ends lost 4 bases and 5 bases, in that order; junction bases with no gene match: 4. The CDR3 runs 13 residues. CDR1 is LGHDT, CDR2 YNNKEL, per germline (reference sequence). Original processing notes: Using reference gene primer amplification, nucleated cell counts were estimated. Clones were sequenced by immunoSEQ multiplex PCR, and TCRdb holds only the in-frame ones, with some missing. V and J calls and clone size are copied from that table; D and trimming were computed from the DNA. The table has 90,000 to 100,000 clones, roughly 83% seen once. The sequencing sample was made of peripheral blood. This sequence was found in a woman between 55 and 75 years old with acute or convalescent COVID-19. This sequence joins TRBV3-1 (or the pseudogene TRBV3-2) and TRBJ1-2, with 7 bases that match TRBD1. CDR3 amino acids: CASSPQTGYGYTF. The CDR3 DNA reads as TGTGCCAGCAGCCCGCAGACAGGGTATGGCTACACCTTC.